This entry concerns a single T cell receptor beta chain. The germline CDR1 and CDR2 sequences are PRHDT and FYEKMQ (reference sequence). With 10 bases clipped from V and 4 bases from J, the junction kept 10 bases outside the gene matches. This CDR3 has 14 residues. The sample comes from a study of T cell responses to AZD1222 COVID-19 vaccine. The data were produced by immunoSEQ multiplex PCR, yet TCRdb's version contains in-frame clones alone and is incomplete. The table lists 130,000 or so clones, more than 80% of them singletons, with 2.5% to 3.5% in the top ten. This material consisted of peripheral blood, taken on day 0 of AZD1222 vaccination. This chain links TRBV13 with TRBJ1-2; 9 nucleotides line up with TRBD1. The clonotype was recovered from an adult in good health. CDR3 sequence (DNA): TGTGCCATCCATGGGGGGGACAGGGCCTATGGCTACACCTTC. It specifies CAIHGGDRAYGYTF. The full variable domain, rest sourced from reference TRBV13 and TRBJ1-2, is AAGVIQSPRHLIKEKRETATLKCYPIPRHDTVYWYQQGPGQDPQFLISFYEKMQSDKGSIPDRFSAQQFSDYHSELNMSSLELGDSALYFCAIHGGDRAYGYTFGSGTRLTVV.